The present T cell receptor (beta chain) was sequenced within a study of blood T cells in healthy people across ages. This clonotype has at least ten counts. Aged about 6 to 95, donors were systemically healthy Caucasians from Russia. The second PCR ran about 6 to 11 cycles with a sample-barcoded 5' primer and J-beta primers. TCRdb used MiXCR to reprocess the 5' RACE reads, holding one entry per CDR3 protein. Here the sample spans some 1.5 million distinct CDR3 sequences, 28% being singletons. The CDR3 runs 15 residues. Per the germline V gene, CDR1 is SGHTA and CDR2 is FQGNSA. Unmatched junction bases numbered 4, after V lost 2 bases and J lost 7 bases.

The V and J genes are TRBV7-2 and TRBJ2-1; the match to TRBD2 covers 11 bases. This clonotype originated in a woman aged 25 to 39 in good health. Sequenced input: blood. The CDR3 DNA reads TGTGCCAGCAGCTTAATAGCGGGAGGGCCTAATGAGCAGTTCTTC. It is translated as CASSLIAGGPNEQFF.